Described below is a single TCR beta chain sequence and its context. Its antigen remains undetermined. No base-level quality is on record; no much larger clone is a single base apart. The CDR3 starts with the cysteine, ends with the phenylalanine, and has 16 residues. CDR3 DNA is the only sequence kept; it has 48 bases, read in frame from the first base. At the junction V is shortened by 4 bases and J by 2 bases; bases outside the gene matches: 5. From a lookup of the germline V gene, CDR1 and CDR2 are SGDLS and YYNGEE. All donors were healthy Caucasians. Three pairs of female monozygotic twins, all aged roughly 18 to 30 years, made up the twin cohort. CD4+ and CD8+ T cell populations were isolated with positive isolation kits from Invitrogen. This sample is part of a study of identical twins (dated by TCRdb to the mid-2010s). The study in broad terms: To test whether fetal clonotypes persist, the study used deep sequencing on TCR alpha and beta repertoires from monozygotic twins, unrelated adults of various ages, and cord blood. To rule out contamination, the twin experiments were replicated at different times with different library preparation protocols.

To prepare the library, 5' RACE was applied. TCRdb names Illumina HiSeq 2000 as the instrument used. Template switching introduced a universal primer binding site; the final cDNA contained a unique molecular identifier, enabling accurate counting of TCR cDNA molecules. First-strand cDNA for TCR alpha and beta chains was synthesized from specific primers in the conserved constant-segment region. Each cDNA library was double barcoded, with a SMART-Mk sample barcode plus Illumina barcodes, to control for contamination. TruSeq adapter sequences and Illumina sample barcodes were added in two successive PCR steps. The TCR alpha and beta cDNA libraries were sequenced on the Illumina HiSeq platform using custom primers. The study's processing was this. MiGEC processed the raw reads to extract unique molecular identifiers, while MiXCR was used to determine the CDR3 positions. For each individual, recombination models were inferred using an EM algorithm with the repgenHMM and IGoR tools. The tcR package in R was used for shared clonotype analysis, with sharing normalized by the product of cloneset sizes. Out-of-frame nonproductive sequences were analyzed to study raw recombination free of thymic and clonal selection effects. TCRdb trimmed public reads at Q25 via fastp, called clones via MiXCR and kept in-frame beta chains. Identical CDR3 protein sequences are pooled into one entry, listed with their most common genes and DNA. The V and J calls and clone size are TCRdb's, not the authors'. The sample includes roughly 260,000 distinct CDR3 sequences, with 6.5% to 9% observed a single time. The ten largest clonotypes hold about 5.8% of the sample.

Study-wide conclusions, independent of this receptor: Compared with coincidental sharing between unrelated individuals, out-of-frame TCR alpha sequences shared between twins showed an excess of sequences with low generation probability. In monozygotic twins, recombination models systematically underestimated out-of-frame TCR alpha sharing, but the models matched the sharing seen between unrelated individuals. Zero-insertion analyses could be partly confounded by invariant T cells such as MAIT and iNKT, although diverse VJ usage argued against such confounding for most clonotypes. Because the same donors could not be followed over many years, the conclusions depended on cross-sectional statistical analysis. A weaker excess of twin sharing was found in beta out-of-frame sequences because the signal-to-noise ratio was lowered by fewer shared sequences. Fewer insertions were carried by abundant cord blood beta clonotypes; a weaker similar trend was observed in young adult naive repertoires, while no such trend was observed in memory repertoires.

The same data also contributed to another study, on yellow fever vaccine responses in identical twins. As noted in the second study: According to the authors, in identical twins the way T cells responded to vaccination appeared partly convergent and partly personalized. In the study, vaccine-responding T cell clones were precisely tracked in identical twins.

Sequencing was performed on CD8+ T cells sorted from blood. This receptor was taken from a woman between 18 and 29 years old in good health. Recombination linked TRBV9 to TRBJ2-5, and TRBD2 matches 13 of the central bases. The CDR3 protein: CASSIGLAGVQETQYF. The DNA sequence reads TGTGCCAGCAGCATAGGACTAGCGGGGGTACAAGAGACCCAGTACTTC.